This TCR beta chain was profiled in a study of shared clonotypes between healthy human individuals. Study results and caveats: Inspection by rarefaction showed sorted-subset sequencing to be incomplete despite large depth.

Data came from immunoSEQ multiplex PCR; TCRdb stores just in-frame clones and leaves some out. The sample lists around 2.5 million clones, approximately 93% occurring once. As regards this clone: The antigen remains unidentified.

Partitioning of CD4+ cells yielded a CD45RA+ naive subset and a CD45RA-negative memory subset. Sequencing used naive CD4+ T cells from PBMCs. The subset here: CD45RA+ positively selected. This sequence originates from a man between 18 and 35 years old in good health. Some clones in this sample may be carry-over from other donors' samples.

CDR3: CASSQLAIFYEQYF. As DNA, the CDR3 is TGTGCCAGCAGTCAACTAGCTATATTCTACGAGCAGTACTTC. The V gene is TRBV6-5, the J gene TRBJ2-7; TRBD2 is a possible D gene (6 bases). Trimming took 5 bases from V and 3 from J, leaving 14 bases between them. Looked up from germline, CDR1 is MNHEY and CDR2 is SVGAGI. This CDR3 contains 14 residues.